This entry lists 24 T cell receptor beta chains sequenced from one sample in a study of regulatory T cells in long-lasting Graves disease. Construction of TCR beta libraries relied on iRepertoire HTBI primers and on Arm-PCR targeting CDR3 regions. MiXCR was run by TCRdb on the multiplex PCR reads, yielding one entry per CDR3 protein. Here the sample spans roughly 220,000 distinct CDR3 sequences, 15% to 20% being singletons. Sample time point: newly diagnosed GD, antithyroid drugs for less than 3 months. RNA extracted from PBMCs served as the sequencing template. The sequences come from peripheral blood mononuclear cells (PBMCs), collected at new diagnosis, from a patient treated with antithyroid drugs. The receptors stem from a female donor with Graves disease.

This clonotype was picked up a small number of times. The missing conserved phenylalanine or tryptophan at the end of this CDR3 makes a read error likely. The V call is TRBV7-2, the J call TRBJ2-5, with a weak D call TRBD2 (5 bases). The germline gives CDR1 SGHTA, CDR2 FQGNSA. Trimming shortened V by 5 bases and J by 2 bases, and 15 bases separated the two germline ends. The CDR3 consists of 15 residues. This CDR3 reads CASSGSEGGQETQYL. Written as DNA, the CDR3 is TGTGCCAGCAGCGGTAGTGAGGGCGGTCAAGAGACCCAGTACCTC.

About this clonotype itself: Being one base from a much bigger clone, this may be a read error. The V gene is TRBV2, the J gene TRBJ2-5; TRBD2 is a possible D gene (5 bases). The CDR3 consists of 13 residues. Per the germline V gene, CDR1 is SNHLY and CDR2 is FYNNEI. The CDR3 sequence: CARSTSNQEAQYF. CDR3 sequence (DNA): TGTGCCAGATCAACTAGTAATCAAGAGGCCCAGTACTTC.

There are many counts of this clonotype. J is TRBJ1-1 and V is TRBV5-4; D remains ambiguous. The V gene's germline CDR1 is SGHNT and CDR2 YYREEE (reference sequence). V was pared by 4 bases and J by 2 bases, with 6 bases between. This CDR3 has 12 residues. In DNA, the CDR3 is TGTGCCAGCAGCCTTGACAACACTGAAGCTTTCTTT. This gives the protein CASSLDNTEAFF.

The sample holds many counts of this clonotype. The genes are TRBV12-3 or TRBV12-4 and TRBJ2-4, with TRBD2 matching 12 bases. Unmatched junction bases numbered 8, after V lost 6 bases and J lost 11 bases. The CDR3 extends over 14 amino acids. CDR3 in amino acids: CASSPTSGSRVQYF. In DNA, the CDR3 is TGTGCCAGCAGCCCGACTAGCGGGAGCAGAGTTCAGTACTTC.

This clonotype was seen a few times. Since a much larger clone is just one base distant, this may be a read error. The chain joins TRBV7-2 to TRBJ2-7; D is possibly TRBD2 (6 bases). Trimming removed 1 base from V and 2 bases from J, with 12 bases in between. The CDR3 has 15 residues. Germline V gene sequence: CDR1 SGHTA, CDR2 FQGNSA. The CDR3 DNA sequence: TGTGCCAGCAGCTTAGGCGGGATCACAACCTACGAGCAGTACTTC. It specifies CASSLGGITTYEQYF.

This clonotype showed up just once. The V and J genes are TRBV12-3 or TRBV12-4 and TRBJ2-3; 7 bases fit TRBD2. The CDR3 runs 17 residues. J was trimmed by 1 base and V by 2 bases; bases with no gene match: 9. DNA of the CDR3: TGTGCCAGCAGTTTACGAGTGTCGCTAGCGGGCACAGATACGCAGTATTTT. This encodes CASSLRVSLAGTDTQYF.

This clonotype has at least ten counts. CDR3 nucleotides: TGTGCCAGCAGCGTCGAAGCATGGGGGGATACGCAGTATTTT. Protein product: CASSVEAWGDTQYF. This rearrangement joins TRBV11-1 to TRBJ2-3; D may be TRBD1 or TRBD2 (5 bases each). The CDR3 is 14 residues long. Germline-derived CDR1 and CDR2 are SGHAT and FQDESV (reference sequence). The V and J ends lost 5 bases and 6 bases respectively, with 15 bases between them.

In this sample, this clonotype turned up many times. V and J are TRBV30 and TRBJ1-4; D not certain. The CDR3 runs to 12 residues. V was trimmed by 2 bases and J by 6 bases, leaving 7 bases between them. The V gene's germline CDR1 is GTSNPN and CDR2 SVGIG (reference sequence). DNA for the CDR3: TGTGCCTGGAGTCGCTTCGATGAAAAACTGTTTTTT. As protein: CAWSRFDEKLFF.

This clonotype was detected many times. The chain combines TRBV12-3 or TRBV12-4 with TRBJ1-5, with TRBD1 matching over 10 bases. V lost 5 bases to trimming and J lost 6 bases; unmatched junction nucleotides: 1. The CDR3 loop spans 13 amino acids. CDR3 bases: TGTGCCAGCAGTGGGACAGGGGCTCAGCCCCAGCATTTT. Translating gives CASSGTGAQPQHF.

This clonotype was picked up many times. This sequence joins TRBV2 and TRBJ1-2; 7 positions match TRBD1. Trimming took 3 bases from V and 5 from J; bases not matched to a gene: 3. The germline gives CDR1 SNHLY, CDR2 FYNNEI. The CDR3 spans 13 residues. The CDR3 DNA sequence: TGTGCCAGCAGTGACCGACAGGGATATGGCTACACCTTC. Its protein product is CASSDRQGYGYTF.

Points on this clonotype: The junction departs from the called germline gene at one end, perhaps through a read error. The CDR3 DNA reads as TGTGCCAGCAGTCCCCAAGAGACCCAGCACTTC. Translation gives CASSPQETQHF. The chain is built from TRBV2 and TRBJ2-5; D not certain. The germline V gene encodes CDR1 SNHLY and CDR2 FYNNEI. The CDR3 is 11 amino acids.

Turning to this clonotype: A much more abundant neighbour one base away suggests this may be a read error. The V and J genes are TRBV24-1 and TRBJ2-1, with a weak D call TRBD1 (9 bases). The germline V gene encodes CDR1 KGHDR and CDR2 SFDVKD. CDR3 size: 20 residues. CDR3 residues: CTTSDFPGTGQGLAVDEQFF. In nucleotides, the CDR3 is TGTACCACCAGTGATTTCCCCGGGACAGGGCAAGGACTAGCCGTCGATGAGCAGTTCTTC.

The V gene is TRBV10-3, the J gene TRBJ1-1; D gene uncertain. This CDR3 has 14 residues. V gave up 3 bases and J gave up 0 bases, with 8 bases separating them. The V gene's germline CDR1 is ENHRY and CDR2 SYGVKD. The CDR3 sequence is CAISERSLNTEAFF. CDR3 coding DNA: TGTGCCATCAGTGAAAGGAGTTTGAACACTGAAGCTTTCTTT.

This clonotype came up many times. The V and J genes are TRBV25-1 and TRBJ2-7; tentatively, D is TRBD1 (6 bases). CDR1 is MGHDK and CDR2 is SYGVNS in the germline V gene. Trimming took 6 bases from V and 5 from J, leaving 14 bases between them. The CDR3 extends over 13 amino acids. In nucleotides, the CDR3 is TGTGCCAGCAGAGACAGGCTCGGGGACGAGCAGTACTTC. Its protein product is CASRDRLGDEQYF.

This clonotype was seen a few times. The DNA of the CDR3 is TGCGCCAGCAGCCAAGTGGGACTAGCGGTCCCCGAGCAGTACTTC. This codes for CASSQVGLAVPEQYF. The chain is built from TRBV4-1 and TRBJ2-7; 11 nucleotides line up with TRBD2. This CDR3 is 15 amino acids long. Germline trimming cut 1 base from V and 6 bases from J; bases unmatched to any gene: 5. Germline V CDR1 and CDR2: MGHRA, YSYEKL.

This clonotype was found a few times. This chain links TRBV6-2 or TRBV6-3 with TRBJ2-4; possible D gene TRBD1, 6 bases. This CDR3 has 15 residues. V was trimmed by 5 bases and J by 0 bases, leaving 11 bases between them. CDR1 and CDR2 from the germline V gene are MNHEY and SVGEGT. CDR3 region: CASSQQGIAKNIQYF. The CDR3 bases are TGTGCCAGCAGTCAACAGGGTATAGCCAAAAACATTCAGTACTTC.

This clonotype was picked up a small number of times. The genes are TRBV7-9 and TRBJ2-1; no reliable D call. The germline V and J ends were trimmed by 1 base and 3 bases, with 10 bases remaining between them. The CDR3 spans 15 residues. Germline CDR1 reads SEHNR; CDR2 reads FQNEAQ (reference sequence). The CDR3 sequence: CASSLVDRHYNEQFF. DNA of the CDR3: TGTGCCAGCAGCTTAGTGGACCGGCACTACAATGAGCAGTTCTTC.

In its sample, this clonotype was seen many times. The chain is built from TRBV2 and TRBJ1-4; D remains unclear. The CDR3 is 14 residues long. Trimming stripped 4 bases from V and 4 bases from J, with 10 bases between. The germline V gene has CDR1 SNHLY and CDR2 FYNNEI. The CDR3 loop reads CASSARRLNEKLFF. The CDR3 DNA follows: TGTGCCAGCAGTGCCCGACGGCTTAATGAAAAACTGTTTTTT.

This clonotype was detected ten times or more. The V call is TRBV18, the J call TRBJ1-6, with D unclear. The CDR3 consists of 16 residues. Germline V lookup: CDR1 KGHSH, CDR2 LQKENI. The V gene lost 6 bases and the J gene lost 4 bases, with 16 bases spanning the gap. This CDR3 is CASSPKKAEYNSPLHF. Here the CDR3 DNA reads TGTGCCAGCTCCCCTAAGAAGGCAGAATATAATTCACCCCTCCACTTT.

This clonotype was picked up many times. V and J are TRBV5-4 and TRBJ2-1; 7 bases match TRBD2. V shed 3 bases and J 6 bases; nucleotides not matched to a gene: 15. This CDR3 is built from 17 residues. CDR1 and CDR2 from the germline V gene are SGHNT and YYREEE (reference sequence). CDR3 sequence (DNA): TGTGCCAGCAGCTCGGGGAGTTGGCTTACTAGCGCCAATGAGCAGTTCTTC. It encodes CASSSGSWLTSANEQFF.

This clonotype was found many times. The CDR3 is CASSSLQREGPYNEQFF. In DNA, the CDR3 is TGTGCCAGCAGTTCCCTCCAGCGGGAGGGACCCTACAATGAGCAGTTCTTC. The chain employs TRBV27 and TRBJ2-1; TRBD2 matches at 10 bases. In germline, CDR1 is MNHEY, CDR2 SMNVEV (reference sequence). V shed 4 bases, J shed 2 bases, and the junction held 8 bases outside the gene matches. CDR3 length equals 17 residues.

This clonotype has at least ten counts. The chain has TRBV3-1 and TRBJ2-7, with 7 bases identical to TRBD2. Germline V CDR1 and CDR2: LGHDT, YNNKEL (reference sequence). This CDR3 has 13 amino acids. Trimming took 1 base from V and 6 from J; bases not matched to a gene: 3. The CDR3 DNA reads TGTGCCAGCAGCCAAGGAGCGGGGCCCGAGCAGTACTTC. It yields the protein CASSQGAGPEQYF.

Details on this clonotype: One base away lies a much larger clone, so this may be a sequencing read error. The CDR3 carries no conserved terminal phenylalanine or tryptophan, so it likely arises from a read error. The CDR3 sequence is CASSLSWRSYNEQFL. CDR3 bases: TGTGCCAGCAGTCTTAGCTGGAGGTCCTACAATGAGCAGTTCCTC. The gene calls are TRBV7-6 and TRBJ2-1, with D perhaps matching TRBD2 (5 bases). Germline CDR1 is SGHVS and CDR2 is FNYEAQ. Trimming removed 6 bases at V and 1 base at J, with 13 bases between. This CDR3 has 15 amino acids.

This clonotype has a count of ten or more. This chain joins TRBV20-1 and TRBJ1-2; unclear D gene. The CDR3 is 13 amino acids. V lost 0 bases and J 4 bases, leaving 9 bases between the germline ends. CDR1 and CDR2 from the germline V gene are DFQATT and SNEGSKA (reference sequence). The CDR3 loop is CSARDPSTYGYTF. The CDR3 DNA is TGCAGTGCTAGAGATCCCTCCACCTATGGCTACACCTTC.